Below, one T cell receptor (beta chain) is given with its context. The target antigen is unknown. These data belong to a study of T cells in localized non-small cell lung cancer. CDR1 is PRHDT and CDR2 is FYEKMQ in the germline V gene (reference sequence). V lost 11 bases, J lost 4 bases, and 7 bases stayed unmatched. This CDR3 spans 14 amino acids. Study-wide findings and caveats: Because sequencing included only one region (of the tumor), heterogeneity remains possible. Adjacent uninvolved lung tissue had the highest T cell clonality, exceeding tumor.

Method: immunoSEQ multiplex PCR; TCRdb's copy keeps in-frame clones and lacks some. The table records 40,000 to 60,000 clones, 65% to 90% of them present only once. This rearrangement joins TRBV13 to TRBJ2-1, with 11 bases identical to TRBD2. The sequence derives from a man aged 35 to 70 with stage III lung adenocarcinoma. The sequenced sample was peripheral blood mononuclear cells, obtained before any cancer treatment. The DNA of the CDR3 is TGTGCCTGCGAACTAGCGGGGGAATACAATGAGCAGTTCTTC. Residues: CACELAGEYNEQFF.